These T cell receptor beta chains were read from a single sample in a study of blood T cell repertoires in COVID-19. Sequencing used immunoSEQ multiplex PCR; TCRdb keeps in-frame clones, though not all of them. The sample records roughly 670,000 clones, about 87% being singletons. The material sequenced was peripheral blood. The receptors come from a woman under 30 with acute or convalescent COVID-19. Both conserved end residues are part of each CDR3. Clone size is shown for a subset of rows, as once, few, many or a class of expanded clone.

CDR3 protein: CASSSPGGSYNSPLHF
clone size: NA
J gene: TRBJ1-6
V gene: TRBV5-1

CDR3 protein: CASSLTDRDRPYGYTF
clone size: NA
J gene: TRBJ1-2
V gene: TRBV13

CDR3 protein: CASSYSPGENSPLHF
clone size: NA
J gene: TRBJ1-6
V gene: TRBV6-2/TRBV6-3

CDR3 protein: CASSQDRGGGADTQYF
clone size: few
J gene: TRBJ2-3
V gene: TRBV4-2

CDR3 protein: CASSLTGNQPQHF
clone size: NA
J gene: TRBJ1-5
V gene: TRBV5-8

CDR3 protein: CASSSSGQLYGYTF
clone size: NA
J gene: TRBJ1-2
V gene: TRBV27

CDR3 protein: CSARTGGRVYEQYF
clone size: NA
J gene: TRBJ2-7
V gene: TRBV29-1

CDR3 protein: CASSLGGQGVLAIVEAFF
clone size: NA
J gene: TRBJ1-1
V gene: TRBV7-2

CDR3 protein: CASSLDGGAYGYTF
clone size: once
J gene: TRBJ1-2
V gene: TRBV5-1

CDR3 protein: CASSLGTGYEQYF
clone size: NA
J gene: TRBJ2-7
V gene: TRBV5-4

CDR3 protein: CSASGLAGGPAGPDTQYF
clone size: NA
J gene: TRBJ2-3
V gene: TRBV20-1

CDR3 protein: CASSSGTGHTNYGYTF
clone size: NA
J gene: TRBJ1-2
V gene: TRBV7-2

CDR3 protein: CASSEGQGYNQPQHF
clone size: once
J gene: TRBJ1-5
V gene: TRBV6-1

CDR3 protein: CASSQLGGRDNEQFF
clone size: NA
J gene: TRBJ2-1
V gene: TRBV5-1

CDR3 protein: CASSPALAGGKDTQYF
clone size: NA
J gene: TRBJ2-3
V gene: TRBV5-1

CDR3 protein: CASSTRLQDSNYGYTF
clone size: NA
J gene: TRBJ1-2
V gene: TRBV7-8

CDR3 protein: CATSDLRQGIYGYTF
clone size: few
J gene: TRBJ1-2
V gene: TRBV24-1

CDR3 protein: CASSAMIRGRYNEQFF
clone size: NA
J gene: TRBJ2-1
V gene: TRBV9

CDR3 protein: CASSSPSGTGAYEQYF
clone size: once
J gene: TRBJ2-7
V gene: TRBV28

CDR3 protein: CASMWGQSNTEAFF
clone size: NA
J gene: TRBJ1-1
V gene: TRBV19

CDR3 protein: CSGVGQGGTEAFF
clone size: NA
J gene: TRBJ1-1
V gene: TRBV29-1

CDR3 protein: CASSSTPGLAGGDTQYF
clone size: NA
J gene: TRBJ2-3
V gene: TRBV9

CDR3 protein: CAISQTGGRYEQYF
clone size: NA
J gene: TRBJ2-7
V gene: TRBV10-3

CDR3 protein: CASGLVPNRVLAGALTPYEQYF
clone size: once
J gene: TRBJ2-7
V gene: TRBV12-5

CDR3 protein: CAWSARDYVNEKLFF
clone size: NA
J gene: TRBJ1-4
V gene: TRBV30

CDR3 protein: CASSPARSGPGELFF
clone size: NA
J gene: TRBJ2-2
V gene: TRBV18

CDR3 protein: CASGSPVGQGHTSLGDTQYF
clone size: NA
J gene: TRBJ2-3
V gene: TRBV5-1

CDR3 protein: CASTSGTAFYNEQFF
clone size: NA
J gene: TRBJ2-1
V gene: TRBV28

CDR3 protein: CASKGQDTGELFF
clone size: NA
J gene: TRBJ2-2
V gene: TRBV6-4

CDR3 protein: CASSLDTSNQPQHF
clone size: NA
J gene: TRBJ1-5
V gene: TRBV7-2

CDR3 protein: CASSYEARQGEEQYF
clone size: NA
J gene: TRBJ2-7
V gene: TRBV6-5

CDR3 protein: CASSQDWLGEAEAFF
clone size: NA
J gene: TRBJ1-1
V gene: TRBV4-1

CDR3 protein: CASSHSGTGDEKLFF
clone size: NA
J gene: TRBJ1-4
V gene: TRBV3-1/TRBV3-2

CDR3 protein: CSDWDTDNEQFF
clone size: NA
J gene: TRBJ2-1
V gene: TRBV29-1

CDR3 protein: CASSYRQGARTEAFF
clone size: few
J gene: TRBJ1-1
V gene: TRBV5-4

CDR3 protein: CASSSLAGETDTQYF
clone size: NA
J gene: TRBJ2-3
V gene: TRBV7-6